This entry lists 27 T cell receptor beta chains sequenced from one sample in a study of T cells in Graves' hyperthyroidism and ophthalmopathy. RNA transcripts provided the source from which TCR beta CDR3 regions were amplified. First-round RT-PCR of the TCR CDR3 relied on the HTBI primer set. TCRdb independently ran MiXCR on the multiplex PCR reads; one entry per CDR3 protein. The data contain around 610,000 distinct CDR3 sequences, 14% to 15% of them seen just once; the ten biggest clones take up about 3.9%. The sequencing sample was made of blood. Receptors originate from a woman aged 40-49 years with Graves' ophthalmopathy.

To note about this clonotype: A much larger clone differs by one base, so this may be a read error. J is TRBJ1-2 and V is TRBV6-2 or TRBV6-3, with a tentative D call TRBD1 (6 bases). V lost 7 bases, J lost 9 bases, and 18 bases lay in between. CDR1 and CDR2 from the germline V gene are MNHEY and SVGEGT. CDR3 length: 13 amino acids. The CDR3 coding sequence is TGTGCCAGCACCCCAGGGGACCTTTATTGCTACACCTTC. This encodes CASTPGDLYCYTF.

The chain uses TRBV6-2 or TRBV6-3 and TRBJ2-2, with TRBD2 as a possible D gene (5 bases). Trimming cost V 2 bases and J 4 bases, with 26 bases left between them. The CDR3 loop spans 20 amino acids. CDR1 and CDR2 from the germline V gene are MNHEY and SVGEGT. CDR3 loop: CASSYPFQEPRLSGTGELFF. CDR3 bases: TGTGCCAGCAGTTACCCGTTCCAGGAGCCTCGGCTAAGCGGCACCGGGGAGCTGTTTTTT.

There are many counts of this clonotype. This CDR3 is CASSQVDQETQYF. CDR3 coding DNA: TGCGCCAGCAGCCAAGTGGACCAAGAGACCCAGTACTTC. The V call is TRBV4-1, the J call TRBJ2-5, with unresolved D. There are 13 residues in the CDR3. V lost 1 base to trimming and J lost 0 bases, with 3 bases between them. Germline V CDR1 and CDR2: MGHRA, YSYEKL.

This clonotype has a count of ten or more. This chain connects TRBV28 to TRBJ2-7; D is possibly TRBD1 or TRBD2 (5 bases each). Trimming took off 3 bases at V and 5 bases at J, with 11 bases between the two ends. The CDR3 totals 13 residues. CDR1 is MDHEN and CDR2 is SYDVKM in the germline V gene. CDR3 protein: CASSFEGPDEQYF. CDR3 DNA sequence: TGTGCCAGCAGTTTCGAGGGACCTGACGAGCAGTACTTC.

At least ten counts were recorded for this clonotype. This CDR3 reads CSVDSLSAYSNQPQHF. CDR3 nucleotide sequence: TGCAGCGTTGATTCTTTGTCAGCCTATAGCAATCAGCCCCAGCATTTT. The chain carries TRBV29-1 and TRBJ1-5; the D is unclear. The length of the CDR3 is 16 residues. Trimming shortened V by 3 bases and J by 0 bases, and 15 bases separated the two germline ends. CDR1 is SQVTM and CDR2 is ANQGSEA in the germline V gene.

The sample holds many counts of this clonotype. The chain uses TRBV28 and TRBJ1-1; no definite D call. V gave up 3 bases and J gave up 0 bases, with 5 bases separating them. The CDR3 has 13 residues. CDR1 and CDR2 (germline): MDHEN, SYDVKM. CDR3 in DNA: TGTGCCAGCAGTTTGTATATGAACACTGAAGCTTTCTTT. Encoded protein: CASSLYMNTEAFF.

Ten or more counts support this clonotype. This rearrangement joins TRBV29-1 to TRBJ2-7; TRBD2 aligns across 12 bases. This CDR3 is built from 14 residues. Trimming at V came to 4 bases and at J to 5 bases, leaving 6 bases not matched to a gene. Germline CDR1 is SQVTM and CDR2 is ANQGSEA. The CDR3 DNA reads as TGCAGCGTTGGTCTAGCGGGAGGGCCCAACGAGCAGTACTTC. Its translation is CSVGLAGGPNEQYF.

This clonotype has more than one count but fewer than ten. This sequence joins TRBV15 and TRBJ2-7; 11 nucleotides align to TRBD2. V lost 0 bases and J lost 3; bases outside the gene matches: 19. CDR1 is LNHNV and CDR2 is YYDKDF in the germline V gene (reference sequence). The CDR3 is 21 residues long. The DNA for the CDR3 is TGTGCCACCAGCAGAGATAGGGTTCGGCTAGCGGGAGGACCCCCAAGCTACGAGCAGTACTTC. It codes for CATSRDRVRLAGGPPSYEQYF.

There are many counts of this clonotype. The V call is TRBV6-5, the J call TRBJ2-7; the D is unclear. The CDR3 consists of 13 residues. Trimming left V 0 bases short and J 4 bases short, with 7 bases between. Per germline, CDR1 MNHEY and CDR2 SVGAGI. This CDR3 reads CASSYSQFYEQYF. Written as DNA, the CDR3 is TGTGCCAGCAGTTACTCGCAGTTTTACGAGCAGTACTTC.

This clonotype was counted ten times or more. The V gene is TRBV30, the J gene TRBJ2-5; no clear D gene. Trimming took 2 bases from V and 0 from J, leaving 13 bases between them. CDR3 size: 15 residues. The germline V gene has CDR1 GTSNPN and CDR2 SVGIG (reference sequence). CDR3 sequence reads: CAWSQFIEYQETQYF. CDR3 nucleotide sequence: TGTGCCTGGAGTCAATTTATCGAATACCAAGAGACCCAGTACTTC.

To note about this clonotype: This may come from a read error, since a much larger clone is one base off. The rearrangement uses TRBV6-5 and TRBJ2-2, with D possibly matching TRBD1 (6 bases). This CDR3 contains 16 residues. Per the germline V gene, CDR1 is MNHEY and CDR2 is SVGAGI. CDR3 sequence: CASSYGAGANTGELLF. The DNA for the CDR3 is TGTGCCAGCAGTTACGGGGCAGGGGCTAACACCGGGGAGCTGCTTTTT.

Ten or more counts support this clonotype. The chain is built from TRBV28 and TRBJ2-7, with 10 bases that match TRBD2. The V segment lost 8 bases and the J segment 6 bases; nucleotides outside the gene matches: 13. Germline V lookup: CDR1 MDHEN, CDR2 SYDVKM. The CDR3 extends over 15 amino acids. CDR3 DNA sequence: TGTGCCAGCGCTTTGGGGGGACTAGCGACCTCCGAGCAGTACTTC. Translation gives CASALGGLATSEQYF.

This clonotype occurred a few times. Germline and junction disagree at one end, which may indicate a read error. The chain recombines TRBV10-3 with TRBJ2-7, with TRBD2 matching over 7 bases. From germline, CDR1 is ENHRY and CDR2 SYGVKD. The CDR3 consists of 17 residues. CDR3 in DNA: TGCGCCATCAGTGAGTCGGGGACCGACGGGGGGACGGGTAAGCAGTACTTC. Residues: CAISESGTDGGTGKQYF.

This clonotype has ten or more counts. The rearrangement uses TRBV29-1 and TRBJ1-1; the match to TRBD1 covers 8 bases. Per the germline V gene, CDR1 is SQVTM and CDR2 is ANQGSEA. J was trimmed by 4 bases and V by 6 bases; bases with no gene match: 4. The CDR3 length is 12 residues. CDR3 in amino acids: CSVGQAGTEAFF. CDR3 coding DNA: TGCAGCGTGGGACAGGCGGGCACTGAAGCTTTCTTT.

This clonotype came up many times. V usage is TRBV5-1 and J usage is TRBJ1-2, with a weak D call TRBD1 (5 bases). Trimming removed 0 bases at V and 4 bases at J, with 22 bases between. There are 18 residues in the CDR3. Germline V gene lookup returns CDR1 SGHRS and CDR2 YFSETQ. The CDR3 region has the DNA TGCGCCAGCAGCTTGGCCCCAGAACAGGACCTAACGGCCTATGGCTACACCTTC. It yields the protein CASSLAPEQDLTAYGYTF.

There are a few counts of this clonotype. The J gene is TRBJ1-2, the V gene TRBV5-1; 9 bases map to TRBD1. V was pared by 7 bases and J by 4 bases, with 8 bases of the junction left unmatched. The CDR3 has 14 residues. In germline, CDR1 is SGHRS, CDR2 YFSETQ. The CDR3 here is CASAGQGGSYGYTF. In nucleotides, the CDR3 is TGCGCCAGCGCGGGACAGGGTGGGAGCTATGGCTACACCTTC.

This clonotype was observed many times. The CDR3 DNA follows: TGCAGTGCTGTAGGACTAGCGGGAGGGGGTGAGCAGTACTTC. Protein sequence: CSAVGLAGGGEQYF. The V call is TRBV20-1, the J call TRBJ2-7; 15 bases are shared with TRBD2. The CDR3 spans 14 residues. The J segment lost 7 bases and the V segment lost 5 bases, leaving 6 bases of the junction unmatched. Germline CDR1 and CDR2: DFQATT and SNEGSKA (reference sequence).

This clonotype was found many times. This chain links TRBV5-1 with TRBJ2-6; no clear D. The CDR3 extends over 16 amino acids. CDR1 is SGHRS, CDR2 YFSETQ, per germline. The V gene lost 0 bases and the J gene lost 2 bases, with 9 bases spanning the gap. As DNA, the CDR3 is TGCGCCAGCAGCTTGGACGGGTCTCCTGGGGCCAACGTCCTGACTTTC. It codes for CASSLDGSPGANVLTF.

This clonotype has a handful of counts. The chain is built from TRBV30 and TRBJ2-2; TRBD2 matches at 8 bases. Germline V gene data show CDR1 as GTSNPN and CDR2 as SVGIG (reference sequence). The J segment lost 4 bases and the V segment lost 0 bases, leaving 7 bases of the junction unmatched. This CDR3 comprises 16 residues. The CDR3 spells CAWSVGVAGITGELFF. The DNA of the CDR3 is TGTGCCTGGAGTGTAGGAGTAGCGGGAATCACCGGGGAGCTGTTTTTT.

The chain recombines TRBV11-1 with TRBJ1-3; 8 nucleotides agree with TRBD1. CDR3 length equals 16 residues. Trimming took 4 bases from V and 3 from J; bases not matched to a gene: 8. Germline CDR1 and CDR2: SGHAT and FQDESV (reference sequence). The CDR3 region is CASSSHDRGGGNTIYF. The CDR3 DNA follows: TGTGCCAGCAGCTCTCACGACAGGGGAGGTGGAAACACCATATATTTT.

The table lists this clonotype with many counts. The rearrangement joins TRBV28 to TRBJ2-7; 9 bases are a match to TRBD2. This CDR3 has 14 residues. V shed 7 bases and J 5 bases; nucleotides not matched to a gene: 9. Germline CDR1 and CDR2: MDHEN and SYDVKM. The CDR3 spells CASIQREAPHEQYF. CDR3 coding DNA: TGTGCCAGCATCCAGCGGGAGGCCCCCCACGAGCAGTACTTC.

This clonotype was counted ten times or more. The chain employs TRBV12-3 or TRBV12-4 and TRBJ2-3; no clear D. V lost 6 bases to trimming and J lost 0 bases, with 13 bases between them. This CDR3 comprises 15 residues. The DNA for the CDR3 is TGTGCCAGCAGCCCACTGGGCAATAGCACAGATACGCAGTATTTT. Amino acid sequence: CASSPLGNSTDTQYF.

J is TRBJ2-7 and V is TRBV28; 8 bases agree with TRBD2. J lost 6 bases, V lost 7 bases, and 8 bases had no gene match. Germline CDR1 is MDHEN and CDR2 is SYDVKM. The CDR3 extends over 13 amino acids. The CDR3 sequence is CASTPGGGSEQYF. CDR3 in DNA: TGTGCCAGCACCCCCGGGGGGGGTTCCGAGCAGTACTTC.

The rearrangement uses TRBV19 and TRBJ2-3, with a weak D call TRBD2 (5 bases). The germline CDR1 and CDR2 sequences are LNHDA and SQIVND (reference sequence). The V end lost 8 bases, the J end lost 4 bases, and 13 bases lay between the germline ends. There are 13 residues in the CDR3. In DNA form, the CDR3 reads TGTGCCAGTTTGATCGAGGGCGCAGATACGCAGTATTTT. Translation gives CASLIEGADTQYF.

The genes are TRBV5-1 and TRBJ2-5; no reliable D call. CDR3 length equals 13 residues. The germline V gene encodes CDR1 SGHRS and CDR2 YFSETQ. The ends were cut back, 0 bases at V and 3 bases at J, with 6 bases in the middle. As DNA, the CDR3 is TGCGCCAGCAGCTTGGATCCAAAAGAGACCCAGTACTTC. Its translation: CASSLDPKETQYF.

This clonotype was counted many times. The chain joins TRBV7-9 to TRBJ2-5, with D possibly being TRBD2 (5 bases). The V end was cut by 0 bases, the J end by 1 base, with 12 bases between. The CDR3 loop spans 16 amino acids. The V gene's germline CDR1 is SEHNR and CDR2 FQNEAQ (reference sequence). The CDR3 protein is CASSLATSSPQETQYF. The CDR3 coding sequence is TGTGCCAGCAGCTTAGCCACGTCTAGCCCCCAAGAGACCCAGTACTTC.

This clonotype was observed at least ten times. The chain employs TRBV28 and TRBJ1-5; TRBD1 matches at 7 bases. Germline V gene data show CDR1 as MDHEN and CDR2 as SYDVKM. This CDR3 contains 18 residues. Germline trimming cut 0 bases from V and 3 bases from J; bases unmatched to any gene: 11. CDR3 in amino acids: CASSLWPPSTGDNQPQHF. The CDR3, as DNA: TGTGCCAGCAGTTTATGGCCACCGAGTACAGGGGACAATCAGCCCCAGCATTTT.